This T cell receptor beta chain was obtained from a study of CD8 T cells in ankylosing spondylitis. Overall study findings and caveats: The disease-linked clones had a CD8+ phenotype and low blood frequencies. A motif in TCR beta, a set of under ten highly homologous variants, appeared characteristic of ankylosing spondylitis blood.

This clonotype was recorded a few times. What it recognizes is unknown. MiXCR was run by TCRdb on the 5' RACE reads, yielding one entry per CDR3 protein. The table has 350,000 to 450,000 distinct CDR3 sequences, 25% to 30% seen once. The length of the CDR3 is 16 residues. Trimming pared 1 base from V and 0 bases from J, leaving 10 bases between. Germline CDR1 is SGHAT and CDR2 is FQNNGV. Material: blood, either unsorted or a sorted T cell fraction (not recorded which). The sequence was obtained from a male donor with ankylosing spondylitis. V and J are TRBV11-2 and TRBJ1-5; D remains ambiguous. As DNA, the CDR3 is TGTGCCAGCAGCTTAGCGGTCGACGATAGCAATCAGCCCCAGCATTTT. The encoded protein is CASSLAVDDSNQPQHF. The full variable domain, rest sourced from reference TRBV11-2 and TRBJ1-5, is EAGVAQSPRYKIIEKRQSVAFWCNPISGHATLYWYQQILGQGPKLLIQFQNNGVVDDSQLPKDRFSAERLKGVDSTLKIQPAKLEDSAVYLCASSLAVDDSNQPQHFGDGTRLSIL.